Listed below are T cell receptor beta chains from one sample, sequenced in a study of regulatory T cells in long-lasting Graves disease. One entry per CDR3 protein, called by TCRdb with MiXCR from the multiplex PCR reads. The data contain about 440,000 distinct CDR3 sequences, approximately 15% of them seen just once; the ten biggest clones take up around 17%. This sample was also put to use in a study of T cells in Graves' hyperthyroidism and ophthalmopathy.

The sequencing used peripheral blood mononuclear cells (PBMCs), collected at new diagnosis, from a patient treated with antithyroid drugs. Receptor source: a woman under 40 with Graves disease. The CDR3 runs from the conserved cysteine through the conserved F or W. D genes are given only for firm matches. Clone size appears in some rows only: once, few, many, or a class for an expanded clone.

v_gene	j_gene	d_gene	abundance	CDR3nt	CDR3aa
TRBV7-6	TRBJ2-3	TRBD2	many	TGTGCCAGCAGCTCCCGTTTGGTGTTAGCGGGAGGATTTGGGTTGAACACAGATACGCAGTATTTT	CASSSRLVLAGGFGLNTDTQYF
TRBV6-2/TRBV6-3	TRBJ2-7	.	many	TGTGCCAGCCCACCAGGGGTTTACGAGCAGTACTTC	CASPPGVYEQYF
TRBV19	TRBJ2-2	.	.	TGTGCCAGTACCCCAGACGCGGTTTACACCGGGGAGCTGTTTTTT	CASTPDAVYTGELFF
TRBV5-1	TRBJ2-3	.	few	TGCGCCAGCAGCTTGGCCGGGAGACAGGGTCTGGATACGCAGTATTTT	CASSLAGRQGLDTQYF
TRBV6-1	TRBJ2-7	TRBD1	many	TGTGCCAGCAGTGATTGGGGACAGGACTTGGAGCAGTACTTC	CASSDWGQDLEQYF
TRBV20-1	TRBJ2-6	.	.	TGCAGTGCCTCCACAGGGTTAGCTGGGGCCAACGTCCTGACTTTC	CSASTGLAGANVLTF
TRBV27	TRBJ2-3	TRBD2	many	TGTGCCAGCAGTTTCTCCCCGATGGACGTGACTAGCGGGATGGATACGCAGTATTTT	CASSFSPMDVTSGMDTQYF
TRBV6-1	TRBJ2-6	.	few	TGTGCCACGCTTCGGGGTACTGGGGCCAACGTCCTGACTTTC	CATLRGTGANVLTF
TRBV6-2/TRBV6-3	TRBJ1-5	.	many	TGTGCCAGCAGTGAAGTATGGGGAGATAGTCAGCCCCAGCATTTT	CASSEVWGDSQPQHF
TRBV5-6	TRBJ2-7	TRBD2	many	TGTGCCAGCAGCATAGGGACTAGCGGGGCCCACGAGCAGTACTTC	CASSIGTSGAHEQYF
TRBV12-3/TRBV12-4	TRBJ2-7	TRBD2	many	TGTGCCAGCAGTTCCTATAGCGGGAGTAAAGACGAGCAGTACTTC	CASSSYSGSKDEQYF
TRBV6-1	TRBJ2-1	.	.	TGTGCCAGCAGGCCGGGCTTCGGTGGGAATGAGCAGTTCTTC	CASRPGFGGNEQFF
TRBV5-1	TRBJ2-1	TRBD2	many	TGCGCCAGCAGCTTAGCGGGAGGACACAATGAGCAGTTCTTC	CASSLAGGHNEQFF
TRBV6-1	TRBJ1-5	.	few	TGTGCCAGCAGCCCTGACGGCATTATTCAGCCCCAGCATTTT	CASSPDGIIQPQHF
TRBV2	TRBJ2-7	TRBD2	many	TGTGCCAGCGGGAGCGGGAGGGCGCGAGAGCAGTACTTC	CASGSGRAREQYF
TRBV30	TRBJ2-7	TRBD1	few	TGTGCCTGGAGGGGACAGGGGGCCGGCTACGAGCAGTACTTC	CAWRGQGAGYEQYF
TRBV7-9	TRBJ1-1	.	.	TGTGCCAGCAGCTTAGTCCAACAAACCCAGAGGGCTTTCTTT	CASSLVQQTQRAFF
TRBV29-1	TRBJ2-7	TRBD1	many	TGCAGCGTCGTCACAGGGGGCCCGGGCAACGAGCAGTACTTC	CSVVTGGPGNEQYF
TRBV7-3	TRBJ2-3	.	many	TGTGCCAGCAGCCCCGTCGGGGATCGGACAGATACGCAGTATTTT	CASSPVGDRTDTQYF
TRBV19	TRBJ2-7	TRBD1	few	TGTGCCAGTAGGCCTCGACAGGGGGCAAATGTAAACTACGAGCAGTACTTC	CASRPRQGANVNYEQYF
TRBV4-2	TRBJ1-3	.	.	TGTGCCAGCAGCCAAGCGGGCAGGGTGGCTGGAAACACCATATATTTT	CASSQAGRVAGNTIYF
TRBV3-1	TRBJ2-3	.	many	TGTGCCAGCAGCCAAGATCTCGGCCAGGGAACCACAGATACGCAGTATTTT	CASSQDLGQGTTDTQYF
TRBV2	TRBJ1-2	.	many	TGTGCCAGCAGTGGCGTCTATGGCTACACCTTC	CASSGVYGYTF
TRBV11-3	TRBJ1-1	TRBD1	.	TGTGCCGGCAGACTGACAGGGCGGAACACTGAAGCTTTCTTT	CAGRLTGRNTEAFF